This T cell receptor beta chain stems from a study of shared clonotypes between healthy human individuals. Study findings and constraints: Donor clonotype sharing was expected to depend on sequencing depth. In this cohort, only blood was sampled, and tissue repertoires likely differ.

The CDR3 has 14 amino acids. Trimming pared 6 bases from V and 5 bases from J, leaving 13 bases between. Germline V gene lookup returns CDR1 MRHNA and CDR2 SNTAGT. The donors, healthy adults who were HIV-negative, had experienced no recent acute infections or vaccinations. As concerns this clone: Its antigen is still unknown.

Original methodology: Junction-only sequences without quality scores came from ImmunoSEQ, so filtering differed. Using immunoSEQ multiplex PCR, the repertoire was profiled, and TCRdb retains in-frame clones only, with some absent. That table is the source of V, J and clone size, and D and trimming were worked out from the DNA. This sample has fewer than 650,000 clones, with around 81% found just once. The chain couples TRBV6-4 to TRBJ1-4, with D tentatively TRBD1 (6 bases). The TCR originated in a middle-aged woman in good health. Some clones in this sample may be carry-over from other donors' samples. The specimen was PBMCs. This CDR3 reads CASRSDSENEKLFF. The CDR3 coding sequence is TGTGCCAGCAGATCGGACAGCGAGAATGAAAAACTGTTTTTT.